Below are 21 T cell receptor beta chains sequenced from a single sample in a study of glioma-infiltrating T cells after dendritic cell vaccination. Indicated time point: after dendritic cell vaccination, including at tumor progression/relapse. Sequencing was performed with immunoSEQ multiplex PCR; in TCRdb, only in-frame clones are kept and a portion is missing. Here the sample spans around 78,000 clones, about 85% being singletons. The sequenced sample was blood, obtained after dendritic cell vaccination. These receptors were obtained from a human donor with glioblastoma.

Regarding this clone: The sample carries other DNA sequences with the same CDR3. The CDR3 spells CASSELAGGQETQYF. CDR3 sequence (DNA): TGTGCCAGCAGTGAACTAGCGGGGGGGCAAGAGACCCAGTACTTC. This rearrangement joins TRBV6-1 to TRBJ2-5; 12 bases are shared with TRBD2. The CDR3 is 15 amino acids. V shed 2 bases, J shed 2 bases, and the junction held 0 bases outside the gene matches. CDR1 and CDR2 from the germline V gene are MNHNS and SASEGT.

The V call is TRBV2, the J call TRBJ1-5, with TRBD1 as a possible D gene (6 bases). Germline assignment: CDR1 SNHLY and CDR2 FYNNEI. Trimming pared 6 bases from V and 7 bases from J, leaving 22 bases between. This CDR3 is 16 amino acids long. The CDR3 loop is CASRLSLGGPGQPQHF. The CDR3 DNA reads as TGTGCCAGCAGACTGTCTCTGGGGGGGCCGGGGCAGCCCCAGCATTTT.

V gene TRBV27 combines with J gene TRBJ2-7; TRBD2 matches 8 bases. This CDR3 is built from 16 residues. Germline V gene data show CDR1 as MNHEY and CDR2 as SMNVEV (reference sequence). J gave up 6 bases and V 5 bases, and 15 bases lay outside the gene matches. CDR3 in amino acids: CASSEITSGRWGEQYF. In DNA, the CDR3 is TGTGCCAGCAGTGAGATCACGAGCGGGAGATGGGGCGAGCAGTACTTC.

The chain employs TRBV28 and TRBJ1-5; maybe TRBD1 (6 bases). The CDR3 covers 16 residues. The V gene's germline CDR1 is MDHEN and CDR2 SYDVKM. Trimming left V 4 bases short and J 1 base short, with 14 bases between. This CDR3 reads CASSSTRGTSNQPQHF. CDR3 bases: TGTGCCAGCAGTTCCACCAGGGGAACCAGCAATCAGCCCCAGCATTTT.

The gene calls are TRBV2 and TRBJ2-1; TRBD2 agrees at 13 bases. V lost 3 bases to trimming and J lost 7 bases; unmatched junction nucleotides: 3. The CDR3 sequence is 15 residues long. Looked up from germline, CDR1 is SNHLY and CDR2 is FYNNEI. The DNA for the CDR3 is TGTGCCAGCAGTGACGGGACTAGCGGGGATAATGAGCAGTTCTTC. Translating it yields CASSDGTSGDNEQFF. Looking up the rest from reference TRBV2 and TRBJ2-1 gives the full variable domain: EPEVTQTPSHQVTQMGQEVILRCVPISNHLYFYWYRQILGQKVEFLVSFYNNEISEKSEIFDDQFSVERPDGSNFTLKIRSTKLEDSAMYFCASSDGTSGDNEQFFGPGTRLTVL.

The chain joins TRBV19 to TRBJ1-5; 11 positions agree with TRBD1. The CDR3 length is 19 residues. The V gene's germline CDR1 is LNHDA and CDR2 SQIVND (reference sequence). J was trimmed by 5 bases and V by 6 bases; bases with no gene match: 18. The CDR3, as DNA: TGTGCCAGTAGACCTCCCGGGACAGGGGGTCCGGACGCTCATCAGCCCCAGCATTTT. Its protein product is CASRPPGTGGPDAHQPQHF.

The chain joins TRBV7-2 to TRBJ2-7, with 8 bases lining up with TRBD1. The V gene end was trimmed by 7 bases and the J gene end by 3 bases; junction bases not matched to a gene: 11. Germline V CDR1 and CDR2: SGHTA, FQGNSA. CDR3 size: 15 residues. The CDR3 nucleotides are TGTGCCAGCACCACAGGGGGAAAAGGGCTCTACGAGCAGTACTTC. This translates into CASTTGGKGLYEQYF.

The CDR3 sequence: CASSQTRTGGGYGYTF. The DNA for the CDR3 is TGTGCCAGCAGTCAAACCCGGACAGGGGGCGGGTATGGCTACACCTTC. The V call is TRBV28, the J call TRBJ1-2, with 11 bases aligning to TRBD1. Germline V CDR1 and CDR2: MDHEN, SYDVKM. The CDR3 is 16 amino acids. J gave up 5 bases and V 5 bases, and 10 bases lay outside the gene matches.

The count of this clone is one. The V gene is TRBV6-1, the J gene TRBJ2-4; TRBD1 matches 9 bases. The CDR3 consists of 13 residues. In germline, CDR1 is MNHNS, CDR2 SASEGT. The V and J ends lost 10 bases and 4 bases, in that order; junction bases with no gene match: 5. This CDR3 is CATADRGKNIQYF. As DNA, the CDR3 is TGTGCCACCGCCGACAGGGGGAAAAACATTCAGTACTTC.

The chain recombines TRBV27 with TRBJ2-3, with 7 nucleotides matching TRBD2. The CDR3 runs to 15 residues. Germline trimming cut 4 bases from V and 3 bases from J; bases unmatched to any gene: 7. Germline V gives CDR1 MNHEY, CDR2 SMNVEV (reference sequence). This chain's CDR3 is CASSSWQGGTDTQYF. CDR3 sequence (DNA): TGTGCCAGCAGTTCGTGGCAGGGAGGGACAGATACGCAGTATTTT.

The V call is TRBV27, the J call TRBJ2-5; D remains unclear. This CDR3 region has 15 residues. Germline CDR1 MNHEY, CDR2 SMNVEV (reference sequence). Trimming pared 6 bases from V and 2 bases from J, leaving 16 bases between. Here the CDR3 reads CASRFIGEKQETQYF. CDR3 bases: TGTGCCAGCAGATTTATCGGTGAGAAGCAAGAGACCCAGTACTTC.

The chain combines TRBV18 with TRBJ2-7, with TRBD1 matching 8 bases. This CDR3 has 15 residues. Trimming at V came to 6 bases and at J to 1 base, leaving 8 bases not matched to a gene. The V gene's germline CDR1 is KGHSH and CDR2 LQKENI. In nucleotides, the CDR3 is TGTGCCAGCTCCCATGGACAGGGTGGATCCTACGAGCAGTACTTC. Amino acids: CASSHGQGGSYEQYF.

The J gene is TRBJ2-3, the V gene TRBV19; 13 positions agree with TRBD2. This CDR3 has 22 residues. V was clipped by 5 bases and J by 2 bases; unmatched bases: 22. Germline loops: CDR1 LNHDA, CDR2 SQIVND (reference sequence). CDR3 DNA: TGTGCCAGTAGTCCCAGATTAGGGGGGACAGGGGGACTAGCGGGGCACACAGATACGCAGTATTTT. It codes for CASSPRLGGTGGLAGHTDTQYF.

The chain combines TRBV7-9 with TRBJ1-1; D gene uncertain. CDR1 and CDR2 (germline): SEHNR, FQNEAQ (reference sequence). The CDR3 consists of 18 residues. V was shortened by 1 base and J by 2 bases, with 20 bases between the two germline ends. The CDR3 nucleotides are TGTGCCAGCAGCTTAGGGGAGGAGAGGCTTGGAGGAAACACTGAAGCTTTCTTT. This encodes CASSLGEERLGGNTEAFF.

Written as DNA, the CDR3 is TGTGCCAGCAGCCCGGGGGTAGGGGGCTACACCTTC. It translates to CASSPGVGGYTF. V and J are TRBV7-9 and TRBJ1-2; weak D call: TRBD1 (5 bases). The germline V gene has CDR1 SEHNR and CDR2 FQNEAQ (reference sequence). This CDR3 is 12 amino acids long. V gave up 5 bases and J gave up 8 bases, with 12 bases separating them.

This chain links TRBV6-6 with TRBJ1-1, with TRBD1 matching over 7 bases. V dropped 6 bases and J dropped 3; count of bases not matched to a gene: 7. Germline V gene lookup returns CDR1 MNHNY and CDR2 SVGAGI (reference sequence). This CDR3 has 14 residues. The CDR3 nucleotides read TGTGCCAGCAGAGTTACAGGGGAGTACACTGAAGCTTTCTTT. Amino acid sequence: CASRVTGEYTEAFF.

J is TRBJ1-1 and V is TRBV6-6; D gene uncertain. V was clipped by 8 bases and J by 0 bases, with 16 bases between them. The germline V gene has CDR1 MNHNY and CDR2 SVGAGI (reference sequence). This CDR3 is built from 15 residues. The CDR3: CASAGPSGMNTEAFF. CDR3 nucleotide sequence: TGTGCCAGCGCCGGTCCATCGGGTATGAACACTGAAGCTTTCTTT.

Written as DNA, the CDR3 is TGTGCCAGCAGAACAGGGGGCGCGAGTGAAAAACTGTTTTTT. Translated, it gives CASRTGGASEKLFF. This chain connects TRBV27 to TRBJ1-4; 9 bases match TRBD1. Losses at the gene ends were 6 bases for V and 7 bases for J; bases not matched to a gene: 6. This CDR3 has 14 amino acids. Germline CDR1 and CDR2: MNHEY and SMNVEV (reference sequence).

V usage is TRBV9 and J usage is TRBJ2-1; TRBD1 matches at 8 bases. The CDR3 covers 17 residues. The V segment lost 4 bases and the J segment 2 bases; nucleotides outside the gene matches: 11. The germline CDR1 and CDR2 sequences are SGDLS and YYNGEE. CDR3 sequence (DNA): TGTGCCAGCAGCCCCCTGGCCCGGACAGGGCCCTACAATGAGCAGTTCTTC. Encoded protein: CASSPLARTGPYNEQFF.

The chain joins TRBV18 to TRBJ2-1; D possibly corresponds to TRBD2 (5 bases). V lost 3 bases to trimming and J lost 0 bases, with 9 bases between them. Germline V gene lookup returns CDR1 KGHSH and CDR2 LQKENI. There are 15 residues in the CDR3. CDR3 loop: CASSPISGSYNEQFF. CDR3 bases: TGTGCCAGCTCACCGATAAGCGGCTCCTACAATGAGCAGTTCTTC.

In DNA, the CDR3 is TGTGCCAGCAGGACTAGGGAGACCCAGTACTTC. As protein: CASRTRETQYF. This chain connects TRBV27 to TRBJ2-5; a possible D gene is TRBD2 (6 bases). The CDR3 spans 11 residues. Germline assignment: CDR1 MNHEY and CDR2 SMNVEV (reference sequence). Trimming pared 6 bases from V and 5 bases from J, leaving 7 bases between.